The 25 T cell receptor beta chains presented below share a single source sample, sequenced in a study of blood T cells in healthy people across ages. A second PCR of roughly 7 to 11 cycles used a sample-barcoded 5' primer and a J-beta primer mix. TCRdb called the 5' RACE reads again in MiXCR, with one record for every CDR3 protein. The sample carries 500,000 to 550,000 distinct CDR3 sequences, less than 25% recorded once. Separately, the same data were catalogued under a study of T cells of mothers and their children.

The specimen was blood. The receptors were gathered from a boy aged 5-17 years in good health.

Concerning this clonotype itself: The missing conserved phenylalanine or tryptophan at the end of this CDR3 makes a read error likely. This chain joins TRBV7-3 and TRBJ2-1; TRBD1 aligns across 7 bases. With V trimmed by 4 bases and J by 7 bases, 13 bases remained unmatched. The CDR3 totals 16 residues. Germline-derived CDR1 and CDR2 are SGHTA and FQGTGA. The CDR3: CASSSQGQAGQNEQFS. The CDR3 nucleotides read TGTGCCAGCAGCTCACAGGGGCAGGCAGGGCAGAATGAGCAGTTCTCC.

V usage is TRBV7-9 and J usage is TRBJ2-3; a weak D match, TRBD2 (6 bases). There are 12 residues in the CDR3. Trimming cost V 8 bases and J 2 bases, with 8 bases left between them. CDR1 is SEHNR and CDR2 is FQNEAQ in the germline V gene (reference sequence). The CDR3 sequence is CASGRFTDTQYF. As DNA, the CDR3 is TGTGCCAGCGGGAGGTTCACAGATACGCAGTATTTT.

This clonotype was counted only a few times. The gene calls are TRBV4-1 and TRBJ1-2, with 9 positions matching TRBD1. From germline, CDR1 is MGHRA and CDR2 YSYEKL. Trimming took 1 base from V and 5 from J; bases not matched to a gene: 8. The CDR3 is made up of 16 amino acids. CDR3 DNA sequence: TGCGCCAGCAGCCAAGGCCTCGACAGGGGGATTTATGGCTACACCTTC. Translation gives CASSQGLDRGIYGYTF.

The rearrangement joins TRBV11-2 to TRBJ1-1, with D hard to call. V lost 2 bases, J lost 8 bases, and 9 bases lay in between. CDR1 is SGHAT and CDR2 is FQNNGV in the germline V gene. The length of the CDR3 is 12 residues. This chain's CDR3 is CASSLIVEEAFF. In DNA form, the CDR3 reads TGTGCCAGCAGCTTAATCGTGGAGGAAGCTTTCTTT.

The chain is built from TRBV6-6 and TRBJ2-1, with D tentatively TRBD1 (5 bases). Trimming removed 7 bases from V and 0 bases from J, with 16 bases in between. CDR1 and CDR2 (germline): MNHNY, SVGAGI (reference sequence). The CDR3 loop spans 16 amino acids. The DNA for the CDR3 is TGTGCCAGCATGTCAGGGATCTTGAGCTCCTACAATGAGCAGTTCTTC. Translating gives CASMSGILSSYNEQFF.

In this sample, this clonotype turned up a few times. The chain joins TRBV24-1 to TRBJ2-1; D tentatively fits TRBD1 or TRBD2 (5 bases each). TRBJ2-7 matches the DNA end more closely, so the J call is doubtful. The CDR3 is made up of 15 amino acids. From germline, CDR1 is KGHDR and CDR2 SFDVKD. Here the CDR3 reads CATSLDGTGWDEQYF. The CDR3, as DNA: TGTGCCACCAGTCTTGACGGGACGGGATGGGACGAGCAGTACTTC.

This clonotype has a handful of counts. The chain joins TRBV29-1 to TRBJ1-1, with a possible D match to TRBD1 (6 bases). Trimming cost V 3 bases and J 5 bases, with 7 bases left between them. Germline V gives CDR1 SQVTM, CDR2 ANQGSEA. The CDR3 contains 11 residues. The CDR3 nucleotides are TGCAGCGTTGACAGGGGAACTGAAGCTTTCTTT. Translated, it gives CSVDRGTEAFF. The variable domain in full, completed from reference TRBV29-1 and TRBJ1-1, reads SAVISQKPSRDICQRGTSLTIQCQVDSQVTMMFWYRQQPGQSLTLIATANQGSEATYESGFVIDKFPISRPNLTFSTLTVSNMSPEDSSIYLCSVDRGTEAFFGQGTRLTVV.

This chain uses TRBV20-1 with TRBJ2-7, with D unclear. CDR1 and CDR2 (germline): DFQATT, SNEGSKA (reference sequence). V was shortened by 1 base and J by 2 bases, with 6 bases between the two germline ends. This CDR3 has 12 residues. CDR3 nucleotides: TGCAGTGCTAGAGGGTCTGCCTACGAGCAGTACTTC. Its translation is CSARGSAYEQYF.

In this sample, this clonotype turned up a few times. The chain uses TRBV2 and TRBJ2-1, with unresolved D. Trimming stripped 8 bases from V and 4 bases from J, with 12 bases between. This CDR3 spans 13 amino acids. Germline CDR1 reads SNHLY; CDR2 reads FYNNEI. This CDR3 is CASRSPAYNEQFF. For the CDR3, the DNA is TGTGCCAGCCGTAGCCCAGCGTACAATGAGCAGTTCTTC. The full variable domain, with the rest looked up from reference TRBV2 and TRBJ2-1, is EPEVTQTPSHQVTQMGQEVILRCVPISNHLYFYWYRQILGQKVEFLVSFYNNEISEKSEIFDDQFSVERPDGSNFTLKIRSTKLEDSAMYFCASRSPAYNEQFFGPGTRLTVL.

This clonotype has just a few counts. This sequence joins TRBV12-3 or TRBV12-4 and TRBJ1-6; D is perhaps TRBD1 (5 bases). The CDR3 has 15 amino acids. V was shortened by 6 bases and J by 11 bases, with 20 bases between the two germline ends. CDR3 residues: CASRQPQGDLAPLHF. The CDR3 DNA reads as TGTGCCAGCAGACAGCCCCAGGGAGATTTAGCACCCCTCCACTTT.

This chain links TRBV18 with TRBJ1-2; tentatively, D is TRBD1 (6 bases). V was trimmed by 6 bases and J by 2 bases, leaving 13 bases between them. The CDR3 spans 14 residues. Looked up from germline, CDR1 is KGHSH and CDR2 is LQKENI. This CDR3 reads CASSAGAENYGYTF. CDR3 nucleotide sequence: TGTGCCAGCTCCGCGGGGGCTGAGAACTATGGCTACACCTTC. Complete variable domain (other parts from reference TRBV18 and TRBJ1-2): NAGVMQNPRHLVRRRGQEARLRCSPMKGHSHVYWYRQLPEEGLKFMVYLQKENIIDESGMPKERFSAEFPKEGPSILRIQQVVRGDSAAYFCASSAGAENYGYTFGSGTRLTVV.

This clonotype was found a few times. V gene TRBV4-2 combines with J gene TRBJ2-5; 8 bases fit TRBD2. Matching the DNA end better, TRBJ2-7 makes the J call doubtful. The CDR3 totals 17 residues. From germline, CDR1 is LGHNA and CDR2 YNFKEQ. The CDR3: CASSQPSGGRALYEQYF. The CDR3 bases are TGTGCCAGCAGCCAACCTTCGGGAGGGAGGGCCCTCTACGAGCAGTACTTC.

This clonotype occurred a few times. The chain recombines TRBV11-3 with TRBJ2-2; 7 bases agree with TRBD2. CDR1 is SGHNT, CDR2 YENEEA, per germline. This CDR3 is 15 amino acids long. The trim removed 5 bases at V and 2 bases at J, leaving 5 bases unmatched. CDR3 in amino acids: CASSRGGLNTGELFF. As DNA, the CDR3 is TGTGCCAGCAGCCGTGGGGGACTAAACACCGGGGAGCTGTTTTTT.

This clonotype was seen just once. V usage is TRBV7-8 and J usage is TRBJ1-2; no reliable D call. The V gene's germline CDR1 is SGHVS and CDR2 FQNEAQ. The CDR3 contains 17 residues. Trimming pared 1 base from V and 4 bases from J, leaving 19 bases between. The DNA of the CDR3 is TGTGCCAGCAGCTTAGGGGTTGGGCAGTTAAACATCTATGGCTACACCTTC. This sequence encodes CASSLGVGQLNIYGYTF. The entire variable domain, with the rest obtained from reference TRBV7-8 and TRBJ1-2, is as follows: GAGVSQSPRYKVAKRGQDVALRCDPISGHVSLFWYQQALGQGPEFLTYFQNEAQLDKSGLPSDRFFAERPEGSVSTLKIQRTQQEDSAVYLCASSLGVGQLNIYGYTFGSGTRLTVV.

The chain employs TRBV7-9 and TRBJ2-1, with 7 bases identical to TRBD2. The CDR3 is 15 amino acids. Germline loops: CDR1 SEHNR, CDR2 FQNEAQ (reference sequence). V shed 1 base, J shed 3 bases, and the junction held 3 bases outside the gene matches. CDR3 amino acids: CASSLETSSYNEQFF. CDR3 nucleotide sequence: TGTGCCAGCAGCTTAGAGACTAGCAGCTACAATGAGCAGTTCTTC.

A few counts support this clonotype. CDR3 sequence: CASSFGQHSNQPQHF. The CDR3 DNA is TGTGCCAGCAGTTTCGGTCAGCATAGCAATCAGCCCCAGCATTTT. The rearrangement joins TRBV28 to TRBJ1-5; no reliable D call. The germline V and J ends were trimmed by 3 bases and 0 bases, with 9 bases remaining between them. From germline, CDR1 is MDHEN and CDR2 SYDVKM. This CDR3 comprises 15 residues. Full variable domain (remainder filled in from reference TRBV28 and TRBJ1-5): DVKVTQSSRYLVKRTGEKVFLECVQDMDHENMFWYRQDPGLGLRLIYFSYDVKMKEKGDIPEGYSVSREKKERFSLILESASTNQTSMYLCASSFGQHSNQPQHFGDGTRLSIL.

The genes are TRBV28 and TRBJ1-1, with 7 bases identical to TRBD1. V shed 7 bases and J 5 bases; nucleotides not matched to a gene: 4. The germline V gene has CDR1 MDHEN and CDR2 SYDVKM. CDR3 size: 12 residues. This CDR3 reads CASTSGGTEAFF. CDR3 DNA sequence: TGTGCCAGCACCTCAGGGGGAACTGAAGCTTTCTTT.

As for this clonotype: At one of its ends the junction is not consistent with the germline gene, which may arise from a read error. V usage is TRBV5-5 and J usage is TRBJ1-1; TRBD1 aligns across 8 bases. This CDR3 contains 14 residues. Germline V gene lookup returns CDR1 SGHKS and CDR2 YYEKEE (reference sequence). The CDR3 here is CASSFGQGGTGAFF. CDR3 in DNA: TGTGCCAGCAGCTTCGGACAGGGCGGCACTGGAGCTTTCTTT.

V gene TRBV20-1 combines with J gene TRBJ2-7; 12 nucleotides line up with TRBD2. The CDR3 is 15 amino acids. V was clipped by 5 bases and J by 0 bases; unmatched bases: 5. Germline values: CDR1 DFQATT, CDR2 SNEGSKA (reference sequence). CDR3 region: CSALTSGGLSYEQYF. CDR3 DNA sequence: TGCAGTGCTCTGACTAGCGGGGGCCTCTCCTACGAGCAGTACTTC.

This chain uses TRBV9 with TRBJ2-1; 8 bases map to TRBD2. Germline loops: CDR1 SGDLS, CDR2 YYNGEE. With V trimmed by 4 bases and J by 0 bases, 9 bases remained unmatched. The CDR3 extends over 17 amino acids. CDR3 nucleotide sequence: TGTGCCAGCAGCCAAAAGATTAGCGGGAACTCCTACAATGAGCAGTTCTTC. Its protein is CASSQKISGNSYNEQFF.

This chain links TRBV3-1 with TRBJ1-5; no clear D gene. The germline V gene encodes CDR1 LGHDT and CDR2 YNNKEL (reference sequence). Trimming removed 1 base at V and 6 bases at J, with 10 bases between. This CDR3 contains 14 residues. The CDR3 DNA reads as TGTGCCAGCAGCCAAGGGGGTCGAAGTCAGCCCCAGCATTTT. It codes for CASSQGGRSQPQHF.

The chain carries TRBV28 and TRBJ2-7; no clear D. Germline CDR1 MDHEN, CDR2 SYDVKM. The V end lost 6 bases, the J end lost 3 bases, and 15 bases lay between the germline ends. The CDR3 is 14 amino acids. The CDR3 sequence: CASSPYNFGYEQYF. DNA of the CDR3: TGTGCCAGCAGCCCCTACAACTTTGGCTACGAGCAGTACTTC.

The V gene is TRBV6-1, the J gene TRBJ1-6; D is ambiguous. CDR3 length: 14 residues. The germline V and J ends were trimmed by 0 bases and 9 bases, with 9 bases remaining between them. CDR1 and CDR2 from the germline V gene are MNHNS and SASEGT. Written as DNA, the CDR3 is TGTGCCAGCAGTGAAGCAATTGGTGGTTCACCCCTCCACTTT. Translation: CASSEAIGGSPLHF.

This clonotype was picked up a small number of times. CDR3 bases: TGTGCCACCTCACCGACGCGGGGGATTCTATCTAACTATGGCTACACCTTC. Translation: CATSPTRGILSNYGYTF. The V call is TRBV6-1, the J call TRBJ1-2, with D possibly being TRBD1 (5 bases). Germline CDR1 is MNHNS and CDR2 is SASEGT. The CDR3 extends over 17 amino acids. V was trimmed by 10 bases and J by 0 bases, leaving 24 bases between them.

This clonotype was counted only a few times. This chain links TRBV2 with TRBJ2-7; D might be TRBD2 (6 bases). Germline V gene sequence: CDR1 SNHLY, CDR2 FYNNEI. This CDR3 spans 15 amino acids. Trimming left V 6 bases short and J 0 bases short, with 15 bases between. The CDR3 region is CASRAGPNSSYEQYF. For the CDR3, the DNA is TGTGCCAGCAGGGCGGGACCTAATAGCTCCTACGAGCAGTACTTC.